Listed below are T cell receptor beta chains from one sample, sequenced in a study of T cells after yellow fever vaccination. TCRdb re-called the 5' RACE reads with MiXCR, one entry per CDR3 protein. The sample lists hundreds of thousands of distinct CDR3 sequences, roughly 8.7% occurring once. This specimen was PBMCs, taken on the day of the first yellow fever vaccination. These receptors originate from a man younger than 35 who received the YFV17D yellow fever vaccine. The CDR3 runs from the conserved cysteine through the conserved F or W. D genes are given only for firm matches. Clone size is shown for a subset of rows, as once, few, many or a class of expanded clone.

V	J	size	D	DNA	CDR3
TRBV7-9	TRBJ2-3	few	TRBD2	TGTGCCAGCAGCCTCCCCGGGACTAGCATAGATACGCAGTATTTT	CASSLPGTSIDTQYF
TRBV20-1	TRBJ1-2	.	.	TGCAGTGCTAGAGATCTCGCAGGGGTGGACTATGGCTACACCTTC	CSARDLAGVDYGYTF
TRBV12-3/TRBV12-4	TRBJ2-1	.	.	TGTGCCAGCAGTTCCGGGCCAGACAATGAGCAGTTCTTC	CASSSGPDNEQFF
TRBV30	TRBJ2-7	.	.	TGTGCCTGGAGTGGGGGGAGCTACGAGCAGTACTTC	CAWSGGSYEQYF
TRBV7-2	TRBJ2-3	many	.	TGTGCCAGCAGCTTAGTGGCCGGAGGAGATACGCAGTATTTT	CASSLVAGGDTQYF
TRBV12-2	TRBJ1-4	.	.	TGTGCAAGTCGCTTAGGCCCTCAAGCAACTAATGAAAAACTGTTTTTT	CASRLGPQATNEKLFF
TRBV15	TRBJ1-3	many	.	TGTGCCACCAGCAGAGATTGGGGAAACACCATATATTTT	CATSRDWGNTIYF
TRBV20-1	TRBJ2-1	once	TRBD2	TGCAGTGCTAGAGGGGGGACTAGCGGGAATGAGCAGTTCTTC	CSARGGTSGNEQFF
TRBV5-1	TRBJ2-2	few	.	TGCGCCAGCAGCTTGATGATAGGTTCGAACACCGGGGAGCTGTTTTTT	CASSLMIGSNTGELFF
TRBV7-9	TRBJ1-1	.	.	TGTGCCAGCAGCCAGGGGTTTAAAGCTTTCTTT	CASSQGFKAFF
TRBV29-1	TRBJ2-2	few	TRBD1	TGCAGCGGCCGGGACAGGGCCACCGGGGAGCTGTTTTTT	CSGRDRATGELFF
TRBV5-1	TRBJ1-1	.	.	TGCGCCAGCAGCTTGGTTGGGCAGGGGTACACTGAAGCTTTCTTT	CASSLVGQGYTEAFF
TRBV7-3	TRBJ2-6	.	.	TGTGCCAGCAGACGGGGGCCTGAAACCTCTGGGGCCAACGTCCTGACTTTC	CASRRGPETSGANVLTF
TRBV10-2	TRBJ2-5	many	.	TGCGCCACCTCGAGAGGCCACCGGGAGACCCAGTACTTC	CATSRGHRETQYF
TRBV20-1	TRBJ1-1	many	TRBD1	TGCAGTGCTAGAGCTTCGGACAGGGGTGGCACTGAAGCTTTCTTT	CSARASDRGGTEAFF